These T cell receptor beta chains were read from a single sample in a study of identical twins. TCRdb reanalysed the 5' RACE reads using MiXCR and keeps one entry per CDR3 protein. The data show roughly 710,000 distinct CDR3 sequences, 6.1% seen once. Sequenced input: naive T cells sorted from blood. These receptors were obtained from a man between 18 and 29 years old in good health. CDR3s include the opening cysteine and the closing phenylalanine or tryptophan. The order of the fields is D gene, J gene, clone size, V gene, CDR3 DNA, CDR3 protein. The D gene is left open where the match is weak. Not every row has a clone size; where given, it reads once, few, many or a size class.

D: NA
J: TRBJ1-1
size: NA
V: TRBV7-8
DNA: TGTGCCAGCAGAACAGTGGGGGGGATTGGGAACACTGAAGCTTTCTTT
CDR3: CASRTVGGIGNTEAFF

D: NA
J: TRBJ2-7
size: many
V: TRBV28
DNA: TGTGCCAGCACCCACGACGGCCACGAGCAGTACTTC
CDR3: CASTHDGHEQYF

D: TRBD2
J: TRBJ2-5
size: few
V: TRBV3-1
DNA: TGTGCCAGCAGCCATGGACTAGCGGGAGAGGAGACCCAGTACTTC
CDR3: CASSHGLAGEETQYF

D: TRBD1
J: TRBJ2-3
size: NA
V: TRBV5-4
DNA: TGTGCCAGCAGCTTGACCGGGACAGGGGGCCCAGATACGCAGTATTTT
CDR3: CASSLTGTGGPDTQYF

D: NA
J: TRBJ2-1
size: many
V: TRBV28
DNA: TGTGCCAGCAGTGGAGGATGGCGGAATACCTACAATGAGCAGTTCTTC
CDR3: CASSGGWRNTYNEQFF

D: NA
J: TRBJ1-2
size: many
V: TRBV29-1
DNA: TGCAGCGTTGAAGACCTAGACAAAAACTATGGCTACACCTTC
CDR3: CSVEDLDKNYGYTF

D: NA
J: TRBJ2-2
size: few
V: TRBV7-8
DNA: TGTGCCAGCAGCTTTTTCCACGGGACTCCCACCGGGGAGCTGTTTTTT
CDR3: CASSFFHGTPTGELFF

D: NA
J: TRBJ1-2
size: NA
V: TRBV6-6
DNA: TGTGCCAGCAGTGGCTACAGGGAGGGCTACACCTTC
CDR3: CASSGYREGYTF

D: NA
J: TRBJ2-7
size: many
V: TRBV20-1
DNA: TGCAGTGCTAGAGATAGACAGGGAGGGTACGAGCAGTACTTC
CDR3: CSARDRQGGYEQYF

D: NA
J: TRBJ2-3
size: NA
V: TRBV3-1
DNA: TGTGCCAGCAGCCAAGATGTAGGGGGGATCACAGATACGCAGTATTTT
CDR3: CASSQDVGGITDTQYF

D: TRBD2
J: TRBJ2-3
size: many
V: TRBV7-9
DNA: TGTGCCAGCAGCCCCGGGACTAGCGGGATGTTTCGGTATTTT
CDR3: CASSPGTSGMFRYF

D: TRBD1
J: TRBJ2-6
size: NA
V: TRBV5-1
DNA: TGCGCCAGCACCACAGGGGACGGGGCCAACGTCCTGACTTTC
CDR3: CASTTGDGANVLTF

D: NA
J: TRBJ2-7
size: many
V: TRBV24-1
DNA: TGTGCCACCAGTGATTCCGGGACCTCCGAGCAGTACTTC
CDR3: CATSDSGTSEQYF

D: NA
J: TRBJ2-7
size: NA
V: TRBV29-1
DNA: TGCAGCGTTGAATCAGGGACGGACTACGAGCAGTACTTC
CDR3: CSVESGTDYEQYF

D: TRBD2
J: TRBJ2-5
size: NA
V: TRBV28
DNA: TGTGCCACCAAGTGGGGGGGTGGCCAAGAGACCCAGTACTTC
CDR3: CATKWGGGQETQYF

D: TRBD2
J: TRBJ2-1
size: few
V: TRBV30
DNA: TGTGCCTGGAACTCTCTAGCGGGCCGTTTCAATGAGCAGTTCTTC
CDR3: CAWNSLAGRFNEQFF

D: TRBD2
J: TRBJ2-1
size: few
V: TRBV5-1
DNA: TGCGCCAGCAGCTGGGGACTAGCGGGAGTAGTCAATGAGCAGTTCTTC
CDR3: CASSWGLAGVVNEQFF

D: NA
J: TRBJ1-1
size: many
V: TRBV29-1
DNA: TGCAGCGTTGTTGGGGCTGAAGCTTTCTTT
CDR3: CSVVGAEAFF